This T cell receptor (beta chain) was documented in a study of cytomegalovirus exposure and HLA in healthy donors. After removal of 7 bases from V and 5 bases from J, the junction contained 11 bases not matched to a gene. Per germline, CDR1 SNHLY and CDR2 FYNNEI. The CDR3 contains 15 residues. PCR involved 60 Vbeta and 13 Jbeta primers. Sequenced by immunoSEQ multiplex PCR; TCRdb stores in-frame clones only, minus some. The sample includes under 150,000 clones, 84% of them seen just once. Nominal health characterized the donors when sampled, though unrecorded immune exposures were likely. The chain links TRBV2 to TRBJ2-7; 10 bases fit TRBD2. The source material was PBMCs. This clonotype was sampled from a boy aged 2 to 10 in good health and CMV-seronegative. DNA of the CDR3: TGTGCCAGCACCGAGGGTAGCGGGGGGATAAACGAGCAGTACTTC. Translation gives CASTEGSGGINEQYF.